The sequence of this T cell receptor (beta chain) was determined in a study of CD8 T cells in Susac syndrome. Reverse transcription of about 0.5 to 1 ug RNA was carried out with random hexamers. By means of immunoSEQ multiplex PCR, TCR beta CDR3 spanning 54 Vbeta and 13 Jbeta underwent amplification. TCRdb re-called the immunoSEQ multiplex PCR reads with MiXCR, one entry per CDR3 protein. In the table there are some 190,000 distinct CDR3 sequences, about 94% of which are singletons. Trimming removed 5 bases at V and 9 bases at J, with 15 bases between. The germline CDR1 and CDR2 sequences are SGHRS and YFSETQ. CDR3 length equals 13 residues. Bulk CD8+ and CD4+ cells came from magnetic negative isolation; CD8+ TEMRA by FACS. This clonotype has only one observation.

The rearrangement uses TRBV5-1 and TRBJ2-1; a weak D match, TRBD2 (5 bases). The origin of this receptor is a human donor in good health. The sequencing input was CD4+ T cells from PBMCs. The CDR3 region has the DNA TGCGCCAGCAGTCCGAATACTAGTCCTGAGCAGTTCTTC. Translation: CASSPNTSPEQFF.